These T cell receptor beta chains were read from a single sample in a study of T-cell reconstitution after alpha-beta-depleted transplantation in children. TCRdb fed the PCR reads into MiXCR, producing one record per CDR3 protein. This table has more than 550,000 distinct CDR3 sequences, under 12% appearing once. The material sequenced was PBMCs from the stem cell graft donor, taken from the stem cell graft. Receptors originate from a human donor who donated a stem cell graft to a child with acute myeloid leukemia. CDR3s include the opening cysteine and the closing phenylalanine or tryptophan.

j_call: TRBJ1-2; v_call: TRBV7-9; cdr3_aa: CATTGGNYGYTF
j_call: TRBJ2-1; v_call: TRBV14; cdr3_aa: CASSQARQLYNEQFF
j_call: TRBJ2-3; v_call: TRBV5-1; cdr3_aa: CASSPRPTSTDTQYF
j_call: TRBJ2-3; v_call: TRBV5-1; cdr3_aa: CASSLILAGADTQYF
j_call: TRBJ1-6; v_call: TRBV5-1; cdr3_aa: CASSLDRGMGSPLHF
j_call: TRBJ1-4; v_call: TRBV18; cdr3_aa: CASSPRDRTTNEKLFF
j_call: TRBJ2-1; v_call: TRBV9; cdr3_aa: CASSVGRGYDNEQFF
j_call: TRBJ1-1; v_call: TRBV19; cdr3_aa: CASSPRDGRAAEAFF
j_call: TRBJ2-1; v_call: TRBV4-2; cdr3_aa: CASSRGLAGGLSSYNEQFF
j_call: TRBJ1-5; v_call: TRBV5-5; cdr3_aa: CASSRDVFQPQHF
j_call: TRBJ1-1; v_call: TRBV7-2; cdr3_aa: CASSFDGTNTEAFF
j_call: TRBJ2-1; v_call: TRBV7-2; cdr3_aa: CASNPATGANNEQFF
j_call: TRBJ2-6; v_call: TRBV11-2; cdr3_aa: CASSRNQRSGANVLTF
j_call: TRBJ2-7; v_call: TRBV2; cdr3_aa: CASRGRGHSYEQYF
j_call: TRBJ1-1; v_call: TRBV29-1; cdr3_aa: CSVDGQVNTEAFF
j_call: TRBJ1-3; v_call: TRBV12-3/TRBV12-4; cdr3_aa: CASSYRQDSGNTIYF
j_call: TRBJ2-5; v_call: TRBV24-1; cdr3_aa: CATSDLADHEETQYF
j_call: TRBJ2-7; v_call: TRBV4-2; cdr3_aa: CASSQDSGTSVPYEQYF
j_call: TRBJ2-7; v_call: TRBV7-2; cdr3_aa: CASSRDSGTYEQYF
j_call: TRBJ2-7; v_call: TRBV27; cdr3_aa: CASSDSAGSYEQYF
j_call: TRBJ2-7; v_call: TRBV28; cdr3_aa: CASSLKSLAEPYEQYF
j_call: TRBJ2-3; v_call: TRBV28; cdr3_aa: CASTGTTDTQYF
j_call: TRBJ2-7; v_call: TRBV20-1; cdr3_aa: CSAPREGGTSYEQYF
j_call: TRBJ2-5; v_call: TRBV11-2; cdr3_aa: CASSLGGVGGDQETQYF
j_call: TRBJ2-1; v_call: TRBV15; cdr3_aa: CATGGSYNEQFF
j_call: TRBJ2-1; v_call: TRBV24-1; cdr3_aa: CATSDNRDYNEQFF
j_call: TRBJ2-7; v_call: TRBV9; cdr3_aa: CASSVEAGRYEQYF
j_call: TRBJ1-2; v_call: TRBV25-1; cdr3_aa: CASSGRSGQTSGYTF
j_call: TRBJ2-7; v_call: TRBV24-1; cdr3_aa: CATSAMTSGETYEQYF
j_call: TRBJ2-1; v_call: TRBV5-1; cdr3_aa: CASSLARGSGLYNEQFF
j_call: TRBJ2-7; v_call: TRBV5-1; cdr3_aa: CASSSSTGAQRGEQYF
j_call: TRBJ2-7; v_call: TRBV5-1; cdr3_aa: CASSFTDNRYEQYF
j_call: TRBJ1-3; v_call: TRBV7-2; cdr3_aa: CASSGPGFSGNTIYF
j_call: TRBJ2-1; v_call: TRBV28; cdr3_aa: CASSLLREQFF
j_call: TRBJ1-1; v_call: TRBV6-5; cdr3_aa: CASSYSPETNAEAFF
j_call: TRBJ2-1; v_call: TRBV20-1; cdr3_aa: CSASGGVSYNEQFF
j_call: TRBJ1-1; v_call: TRBV7-9; cdr3_aa: CASSLGVSGSEAFF
j_call: TRBJ2-4; v_call: TRBV3-1; cdr3_aa: CASSQGAKNIQYF
j_call: TRBJ2-1; v_call: TRBV4-3; cdr3_aa: CASSRAGDSYNEQFF
j_call: TRBJ2-5; v_call: TRBV7-9; cdr3_aa: CASSHPTAKTQYF
j_call: TRBJ2-1; v_call: TRBV3-1; cdr3_aa: CASSQPSPVGGWSYNEQFF
j_call: TRBJ1-2; v_call: TRBV6-5; cdr3_aa: CASSSSPYGYTF
j_call: TRBJ1-6; v_call: TRBV28; cdr3_aa: CASSFLSPLHF
j_call: TRBJ1-2; v_call: TRBV7-9; cdr3_aa: CASSPSSGFYTF
j_call: TRBJ2-7; v_call: TRBV28; cdr3_aa: CASSRDTVWSEQYF
j_call: TRBJ2-7; v_call: TRBV30; cdr3_aa: CAWDGSSYEQYF
j_call: TRBJ2-7; v_call: TRBV29-1; cdr3_aa: CSVLTDISYEQYF
j_call: TRBJ2-7; v_call: TRBV7-8; cdr3_aa: CASSLDARTYEQYF
j_call: TRBJ2-7; v_call: TRBV29-1; cdr3_aa: CSVGWAAFQGGTYEQYF
j_call: TRBJ1-4; v_call: TRBV14; cdr3_aa: CASSHAGQLWMFF
j_call: TRBJ1-5; v_call: TRBV25-1; cdr3_aa: CASSDGWGGGNQPQHF
j_call: TRBJ1-3; v_call: TRBV25-1; cdr3_aa: CASRGGAHGNTIYF
j_call: TRBJ2-1; v_call: TRBV20-1; cdr3_aa: CSAPPRQGRKNEQFF
j_call: TRBJ1-1; v_call: TRBV7-2; cdr3_aa: CASSGPGQGGTEAFF
j_call: TRBJ2-7; v_call: TRBV28; cdr3_aa: CASSFLRGSYEQYF
j_call: TRBJ2-7; v_call: TRBV20-1; cdr3_aa: CSAYLADSSYEQYF
j_call: TRBJ2-5; v_call: TRBV12-3/TRBV12-4; cdr3_aa: CASRLSGETQYF
j_call: TRBJ2-1; v_call: TRBV20-1; cdr3_aa: CSALRGQGMRNEQFF
j_call: TRBJ2-3; v_call: TRBV5-1; cdr3_aa: CASSPRTSGTDTQYF
j_call: TRBJ2-1; v_call: TRBV12-5; cdr3_aa: CASGLLVGGYNEQFF